This T cell receptor (beta chain) emerged from a study of cytotoxic CD8 clonotypes in ibrutinib-treated CLL. Only in-frame clones appear in the TCRdb table, and some are missing; sequencing was by immunoSEQ multiplex PCR. Of some 300,000 clones detected, around four fifths appear once; the ten largest clones hold 6.5% to 8.5%. Germline values: CDR1 MNHNS, CDR2 SASEGT. The V and J ends lost 6 bases and 5 bases respectively, with 16 bases between them. This CDR3 has 15 amino acids. The chain couples TRBV6-1 to TRBJ2-2, with a weak D call TRBD1 (6 bases). Here the sequenced sample was PBMCs, taken before ibrutinib treatment. The sequence was obtained from a human donor with chronic lymphocytic leukemia. The CDR3 sequence: CASRREQGQTGELFF. In DNA form, the CDR3 reads TGTGCCAGCAGGAGGGAACAGGGTCAGACCGGGGAGCTGTTTTTT.